This TCR beta chain originates from a study of beta chain features in type 1 diabetes. Stem cell-like memory, regulatory, central memory and naive CD4+ cells were sorted via CD45RO/CCR7/CD25/CD127/CD95/CD27. Without exception, sorted populations had purity beyond 98%. Of the isolated RNA, all was reverse transcribed, and so the sequenced material was expressed TCRB transcripts. Each sample of naive, central memory or regulatory T cells had, on average, about 3.5 million reads. The repertoire was sequenced with immunoSEQ multiplex PCR; TCRdb's copy has only in-frame clones and lacks some. The sample has 900,000 or so clones; roughly 15% are singletons. V gave up 4 bases and J gave up 0 bases, with 9 bases separating them. CDR1 is SQVTM and CDR2 is ANQGSEA in the germline V gene. CDR3 length: 13 residues. This clone has just a few counts. Its antigen remains unknown. General study points: Any role of HLA type in TCRB rearrangement remained unresolved here.

The sample consisted of naive CD4+ T cells from blood. This clonotype was sampled from a woman aged 18-29 years in good health. V and J are TRBV29-1 and TRBJ1-1; D remains ambiguous. The DNA for the CDR3 is TGCAGCGTTGTGGTTTGGGTGAACACTGAAGCTTTCTTT. Translating it yields CSVVVWVNTEAFF.